This record covers a single T cell receptor (beta chain). Its cognate antigen is unknown. The data originate from a study of post-analysis software for immune sequencing data. Notes on the study in general: Among multiple sclerosis patients, normalized Chao1 diversity was significantly below that of controls. When patients were compared with controls, about 5 TRBV segments were more frequent, TRBV5-6, TRBV5-1 and TRBV20-1 among them.

Unique molecular identifiers were carried by the TCR beta cDNA libraries. cDNA molecules numbering around 500,000 came from approximately 0.91 to 9.4 million T cells. TCRdb called the PCR reads again in MiXCR, with one record for every CDR3 protein. The sample consists of about 430,000 distinct CDR3 sequences, 30% to 45% of them appearing once. The CDR3 contains 16 residues. The trim removed 5 bases at V and 3 bases at J, leaving 8 bases unmatched. Germline lookup yields CDR1 PRHDT and CDR2 FYEKMQ (reference sequence). The specimen was blood. V is TRBV13 and J is TRBJ2-5; 11 bases agree with TRBD2. The receptor comes from a girl aged 2 to 10 with multiple sclerosis. CDR3 region: CASSPTATSGEETQYF. CDR3 nucleotide sequence: TGTGCCAGCAGCCCAACGGCGACTAGCGGGGAAGAGACCCAGTACTTC.